This note documents a single TCR beta chain sequence. The CDR3 contains 15 residues. The V gene's germline CDR1 is SGHTA and CDR2 FQGNSA. Trimming stripped 5 bases from V and 1 base from J, with 14 bases between. The data were obtained in a study of blood T cell repertoires in COVID-19. The wider study: T cells, B-cell-depleted T cells, or PBMCs provided the cDNA or gDNA that served as material.

Assignment of participants to cohorts was predicated upon participant-reported clinical history. Repertoires were generated with immunoSEQ multiplex PCR, while TCRdb's copy carries only in-frame clones and drops some. The profile shows 150,000 to 200,000 clones, about 80% of them singletons. The sequence came from a man between 60 and 70 years old who had been exposed to COVID-19. Material: PBMCs or T cells enriched from blood (not recorded which). V and J are TRBV7-2 and TRBJ1-2, with D perhaps matching TRBD1 (6 bases). DNA for the CDR3: TGTGCCAGCAGCATCCCAGGGGACCTTAACTATGGCTACACCTTC. Amino acids: CASSIPGDLNYGYTF.